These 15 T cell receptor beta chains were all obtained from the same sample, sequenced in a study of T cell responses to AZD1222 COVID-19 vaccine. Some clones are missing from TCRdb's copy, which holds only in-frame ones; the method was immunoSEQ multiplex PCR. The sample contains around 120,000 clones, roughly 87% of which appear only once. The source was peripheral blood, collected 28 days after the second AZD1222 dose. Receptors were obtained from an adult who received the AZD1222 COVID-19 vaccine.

CDR3 DNA sequence: TGTGCCAGCAGCTACAGGTGGAACACCGGGGAGCTGTTTTTT. This encodes CASSYRWNTGELFF. The J gene is TRBJ2-2, the V gene TRBV6-5, with a weak D call TRBD1 (5 bases). The CDR3 has 14 residues. Germline CDR1 reads MNHEY; CDR2 reads SVGAGI. V gave up 6 bases and J gave up 1 base, with 9 bases separating them.

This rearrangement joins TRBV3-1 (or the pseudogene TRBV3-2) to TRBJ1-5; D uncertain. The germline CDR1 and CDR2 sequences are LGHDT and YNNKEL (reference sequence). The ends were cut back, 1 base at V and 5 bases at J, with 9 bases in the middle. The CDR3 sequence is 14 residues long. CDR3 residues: CASSQGMQYQPQHF. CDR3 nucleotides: TGTGCCAGCAGCCAAGGCATGCAGTATCAGCCCCAGCATTTT.

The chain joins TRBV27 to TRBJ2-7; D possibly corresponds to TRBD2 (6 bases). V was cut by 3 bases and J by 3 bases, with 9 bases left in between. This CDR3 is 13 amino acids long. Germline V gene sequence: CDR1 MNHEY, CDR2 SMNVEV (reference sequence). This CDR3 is CASSLDGGYEQYF. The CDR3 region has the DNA TGTGCCAGCAGTTTGGACGGGGGCTACGAGCAGTACTTC.

DNA for the CDR3: TGTGCCAGCAGTTATGACATGAAGTACGAGCAGTACTTC. Protein: CASSYDMKYEQYF. The V gene is TRBV6-5, the J gene TRBJ2-7; the D is unclear. The CDR3 is made up of 13 amino acids. Between the trimmed V and J ends, which lost 3 bases and 4 bases, there was a span of 10 bases. Germline assignment: CDR1 MNHEY and CDR2 SVGAGI.

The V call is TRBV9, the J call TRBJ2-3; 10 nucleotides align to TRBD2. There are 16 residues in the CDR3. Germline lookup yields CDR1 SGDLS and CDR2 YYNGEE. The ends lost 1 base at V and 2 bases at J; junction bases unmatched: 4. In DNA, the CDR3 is TGTGCCAGCAGCGTAAGCGGGGGGGCCTCCACAGATACGCAGTATTTT. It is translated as CASSVSGGASTDTQYF.

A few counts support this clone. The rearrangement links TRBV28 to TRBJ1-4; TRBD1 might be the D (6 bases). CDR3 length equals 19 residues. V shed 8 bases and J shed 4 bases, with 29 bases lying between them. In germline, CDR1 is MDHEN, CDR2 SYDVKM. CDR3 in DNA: TGTGCCAGCTCTTCCCCATGGGCTCGGGGGCGTGTGGATAATGAAAAACTGTTTTTT. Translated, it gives CASSSPWARGRVDNEKLFF.

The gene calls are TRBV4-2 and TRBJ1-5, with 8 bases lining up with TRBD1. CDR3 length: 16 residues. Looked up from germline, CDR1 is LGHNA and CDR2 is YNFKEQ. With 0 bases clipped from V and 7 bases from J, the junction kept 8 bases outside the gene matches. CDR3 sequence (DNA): TGTGCCAGCAGCCAAGAAGTCAGGGGGCATGGACAGCCCCAGCATTTT. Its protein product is CASSQEVRGHGQPQHF.

Written as DNA, the CDR3 is TGTGCCAGCAGTGGGGGACTCTACGAGCAGTACTTC. Residues: CASSGGLYEQYF. The chain recombines TRBV13 with TRBJ2-7; D perhaps matches TRBD2 (6 bases). V lost 6 bases, J lost 3 bases, and 9 bases lay in between. The CDR3 runs 12 residues. Germline CDR1 is PRHDT and CDR2 is FYEKMQ (reference sequence).

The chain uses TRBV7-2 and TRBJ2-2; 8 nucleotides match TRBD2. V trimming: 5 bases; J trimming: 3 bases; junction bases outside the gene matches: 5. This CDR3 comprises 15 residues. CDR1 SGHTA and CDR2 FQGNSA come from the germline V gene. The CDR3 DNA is TGTGCCAGCAGCCGTAGAGCGGGGGACACCGGGGAGCTGTTTTTT. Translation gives CASSRRAGDTGELFF.

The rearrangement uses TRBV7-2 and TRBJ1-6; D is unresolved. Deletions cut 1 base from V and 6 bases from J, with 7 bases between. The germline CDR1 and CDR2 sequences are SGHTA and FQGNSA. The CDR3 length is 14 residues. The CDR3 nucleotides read TGTGCCAGCAGCTTAGAACACACTAATTCACCCCTCCACTTT. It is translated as CASSLEHTNSPLHF.

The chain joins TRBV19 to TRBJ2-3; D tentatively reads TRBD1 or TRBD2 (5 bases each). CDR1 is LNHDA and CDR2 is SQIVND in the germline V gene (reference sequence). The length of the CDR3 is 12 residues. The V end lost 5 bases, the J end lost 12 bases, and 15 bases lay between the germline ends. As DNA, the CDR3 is TGTGCCAGTAGTGTCAGGGACGGATTCCAGTATTTT. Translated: CASSVRDGFQYF. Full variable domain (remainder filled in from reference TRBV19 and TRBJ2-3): DGGITQSPKYLFRKEGQNVTLSCEQNLNHDAMYWYRQDPGQGLRLIYYSQIVNDFQKGDIAEGYSVSREKKESFPLTVTSAQKNPTAFYLCASSVRDGFQYFGPGTRLTVL.

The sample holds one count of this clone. The CDR3 nucleotides are TGTGCCAGCAGCGGAAGACAGGGAGATGAAAAACTGTTTTTT. This sequence encodes CASSGRQGDEKLFF. The J gene is TRBJ1-4, the V gene TRBV9, with 7 bases matching TRBD1. The V gene's germline CDR1 is SGDLS and CDR2 YYNGEE. This CDR3 comprises 14 residues. Losses at the gene ends were 3 bases for V and 6 bases for J; bases not matched to a gene: 5.

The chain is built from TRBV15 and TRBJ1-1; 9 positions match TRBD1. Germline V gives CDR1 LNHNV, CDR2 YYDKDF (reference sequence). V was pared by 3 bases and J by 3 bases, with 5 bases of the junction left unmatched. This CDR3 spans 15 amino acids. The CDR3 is CATSRNRGLDTEAFF. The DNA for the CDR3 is TGTGCCACCAGCAGGAACAGGGGGCTGGACACTGAAGCTTTCTTT.

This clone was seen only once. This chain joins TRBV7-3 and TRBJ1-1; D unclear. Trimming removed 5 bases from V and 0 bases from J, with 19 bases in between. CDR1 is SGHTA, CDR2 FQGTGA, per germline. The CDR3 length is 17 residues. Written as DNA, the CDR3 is TGTGCCAGCAGCCTCGGGCCCCTGGGCGGCCTGAACACTGAAGCTTTCTTT. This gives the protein CASSLGPLGGLNTEAFF.

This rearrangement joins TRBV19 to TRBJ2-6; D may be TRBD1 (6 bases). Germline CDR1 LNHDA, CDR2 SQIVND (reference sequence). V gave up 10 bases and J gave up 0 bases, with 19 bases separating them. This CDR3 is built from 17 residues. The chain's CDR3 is CATYGQRGYSGANVLTF. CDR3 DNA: TGTGCCACCTACGGACAGAGGGGTTACTCTGGGGCCAACGTCCTGACTTTC.